A single sample is the source of the 21 T cell receptor beta chains below, sequenced in a study of blood T cell repertoires in COVID-19 (dated by TCRdb to 2018 to 2020). Receptor amplification or capture employed the immunoSEQ multiplex PCR assay. The table was pulled from immuneACCESS by TCRdb, which kept in-frame rearrangements only. Such tables lose some clones; where checked, under half of the loss comes from unresolved V genes, and the rest has no known cause. The sample table shows around 110,000 clones, and 70% to 90% are seen once. Of the sample, 3.5% to 5% falls within the top ten clones. Sequences were obtained from peripheral blood. The receptors here all came from a middle-aged man with acute or convalescent COVID-19.

The chain combines TRBV3-1 (or the pseudogene TRBV3-2) with TRBJ1-2; D is possibly TRBD1 (6 bases). The CDR3 is made up of 15 amino acids. Between the trimmed V and J ends, which lost 1 base and 6 bases, there was a span of 15 bases. Germline V gene lookup returns CDR1 LGHDT and CDR2 YNNKEL (reference sequence). The CDR3 protein is CASSQVRGAEDGYTF. The CDR3 nucleotides read TGTGCCAGCAGCCAAGTTCGGGGGGCAGAGGATGGCTACACCTTC.

The chain carries TRBV5-4 and TRBJ2-3; 7 positions agree with TRBD2. The ends lost 7 bases at V and 4 bases at J; junction bases unmatched: 9. This CDR3 has 14 amino acids. Germline loops: CDR1 SGHNT, CDR2 YYREEE (reference sequence). CDR3 amino acids: CASSFGGWSDTQYF. The CDR3, as DNA: TGTGCCAGCTCCTTCGGGGGGTGGTCAGATACGCAGTATTTT. Full variable domain (remainder filled in from reference TRBV5-4 and TRBJ2-3): ETGVTQSPTHLIKTRGQQVTLRCSSQSGHNTVSWYQQALGQGPQFIFQYYREEENGRGNFPPRFSGLQFPNYSSELNVNALELDDSALYLCASSFGGWSDTQYFGPGTRLTVL.

This chain joins TRBV19 and TRBJ1-1, with a possible D match to TRBD1 (5 bases). The CDR3 consists of 16 residues. CDR1 LNHDA and CDR2 SQIVND come from the germline V gene (reference sequence). V was cut by 6 bases and J by 1 base, with 18 bases left in between. The DNA of the CDR3 is TGTGCCAGTAGCAAAAGACAGCGCAGGAAGAACACTGAAGCTTTCTTT. Encoded protein: CASSKRQRRKNTEAFF. Using reference TRBV19 and TRBJ1-1 for the parts outside the CDR3, the full variable domain is DGGITQSPKYLFRKEGQNVTLSCEQNLNHDAMYWYRQDPGQGLRLIYYSQIVNDFQKGDIAEGYSVSREKKESFPLTVTSAQKNPTAFYLCASSKRQRRKNTEAFFGQGTRLTVV.

The CDR3 sequence is CASSQGLQGNVLPLHF. In nucleotides, the CDR3 is TGTGCCAGCAGCCAAGGCTTACAGGGTAATGTGTTACCCCTCCACTTT. The chain is built from TRBV4-2 and TRBJ1-6, with D maybe TRBD1 (6 bases). Germline loops: CDR1 LGHNA, CDR2 YNFKEQ. V was trimmed by 1 base and J by 12 bases, leaving 19 bases between them. This CDR3 comprises 16 residues.

The chain is built from TRBV4-3 and TRBJ2-1, with D perhaps matching TRBD1 (6 bases). The ends were cut back, 1 base at V and 7 bases at J, with 17 bases in the middle. This CDR3 spans 16 amino acids. Germline values: CDR1 LGHNA, CDR2 YSLEER. CDR3 sequence: CASSQGLRAGANEQFF. CDR3 sequence (DNA): TGCGCCAGCAGCCAAGGGCTAAGGGCAGGGGCGAATGAGCAGTTCTTC.

This rearrangement joins TRBV7-7 to TRBJ1-6; 9 bases map to TRBD1. V lost 5 bases to trimming and J lost 0 bases; unmatched junction nucleotides: 8. The germline CDR1 and CDR2 sequences are SSHAT and FNYEAQ (reference sequence). This CDR3 spans 18 amino acids. The CDR3 nucleotides read TGTGCCAGCAGCCAAATTCGGGGACAGGGCTCCTATAATTCACCCCTCCACTTT. Translated: CASSQIRGQGSYNSPLHF.

A few counts support this clone. V gene TRBV2 combines with J gene TRBJ2-1, with D perhaps TRBD1 (5 bases). Germline CDR1 reads SNHLY; CDR2 reads FYNNEI. The V end lost 4 bases, the J end lost 1 base, and 11 bases lay between the germline ends. This CDR3 has 15 amino acids. CDR3 in DNA: TGTGCCAGCAGTGGGCAGGGAAGTTCCTACAATGAGCAGTTCTTC. As protein: CASSGQGSSYNEQFF. The full variable domain, rest sourced from reference TRBV2 and TRBJ2-1, is EPEVTQTPSHQVTQMGQEVILRCVPISNHLYFYWYRQILGQKVEFLVSFYNNEISEKSEIFDDQFSVERPDGSNFTLKIRSTKLEDSAMYFCASSGQGSSYNEQFFGPGTRLTVL.

CDR3 residues: CASSLPGRETEAFF. The DNA for the CDR3 is TGTGCCAGCAGCTTGCCAGGACGGGAAACTGAAGCTTTCTTT. The chain employs TRBV5-4 and TRBJ1-1; D is uncertain. With 1 base removed from V and 5 bases from J, the gap between germline ends came to 12 bases. The CDR3 consists of 14 residues. Germline CDR1 and CDR2: SGHNT and YYREEE (reference sequence).

The chain combines TRBV5-8 with TRBJ1-1; D not certain. The germline V and J ends were trimmed by 1 base and 0 bases, with 16 bases remaining between them. Germline V gene lookup returns CDR1 SGHTS and CDR2 YDEGEE. This CDR3 is 17 amino acids long. Here the CDR3 DNA reads TGTGCCAGCAGCTTGAATTCTAAGAAACCTATGAACACTGAAGCTTTCTTT. Amino acid sequence: CASSLNSKKPMNTEAFF.

The chain recombines TRBV5-1 with TRBJ1-1; D is ambiguous. The length of the CDR3 is 12 residues. CDR1 is SGHRS, CDR2 YFSETQ, per germline. V dropped 2 bases and J dropped 3 bases, with 5 bases sitting between them. The DNA of the CDR3 is TGCGCCAGCAGCTTCGGGGACACTGAAGCTTTCTTT. Residues: CASSFGDTEAFF.

The chain is built from TRBV6-5 and TRBJ1-1; TRBD1 agrees at 8 bases. The ends lost 6 bases at V and 0 bases at J; junction bases unmatched: 3. The length of the CDR3 is 14 residues. Germline values: CDR1 MNHEY, CDR2 SVGAGI. In DNA, the CDR3 is TGTGCCAGCAGCAGGGGACAGGTGAACACTGAAGCTTTCTTT. Protein: CASSRGQVNTEAFF.

V gene TRBV5-5 combines with J gene TRBJ1-2; unclear D gene. The CDR3 has 13 residues. Per the germline V gene, CDR1 is SGHKS and CDR2 is YYEKEE (reference sequence). Trimming took off 0 bases at V and 5 bases at J, with 8 bases between the two ends. The CDR3 coding sequence is TGTGCCAGCAGCTTGGACACCCAATATGGCTACACCTTC. Translation gives CASSLDTQYGYTF. Full variable domain (missing parts from reference TRBV5-5 and TRBJ1-2): DAGVTQSPTHLIKTRGQQVTLRCSPISGHKSVSWYQQVLGQGPQFIFQYYEKEERGRGNFPDRFSARQFPNYSSELNVNALLLGDSALYLCASSLDTQYGYTFGSGTRLTVV.

In its sample, this clone was seen once. The V call is TRBV9, the J call TRBJ2-4; 11 nucleotides agree with TRBD2. This CDR3 is built from 18 residues. Germline CDR1 and CDR2: SGDLS and YYNGEE. The trim removed 4 bases at V and 4 bases at J, leaving 13 bases unmatched. CDR3 loop: CASSPPGVAGGRKNIQYF. Written as DNA, the CDR3 is TGTGCCAGCAGCCCGCCTGGGGTAGCGGGAGGGCGAAAAAACATTCAGTACTTC. Using reference TRBV9 and TRBJ2-4 for the parts outside the CDR3, the full variable domain is DSGVTQTPKHLITATGQRVTLRCSPRSGDLSVYWYQQSLDQGLQFLIQYYNGEERAKGNILERFSAQQFPDLHSELNLSSLELGDSALYFCASSPPGVAGGRKNIQYFGAGTRLSVL.

The chain joins TRBV25-1 to TRBJ1-1; 8 bases map to TRBD1. Germline loops: CDR1 MGHDK, CDR2 SYGVNS. Losses at the gene ends were 4 bases for V and 3 bases for J; bases not matched to a gene: 7. The CDR3 length is 15 residues. CDR3 nucleotide sequence: TGTGCCAGCAGTGCTGGACAGGGCCGGGACACTGAAGCTTTCTTT. Its protein product is CASSAGQGRDTEAFF.

CDR3 nucleotide sequence: TGTGCCAGCAGCCCACTACGAGGGAACGAGCAGTACTTC. Protein product: CASSPLRGNEQYF. This chain joins TRBV7-2 and TRBJ2-7, with D perhaps matching TRBD2 (5 bases). In germline, CDR1 is SGHTA, CDR2 FQGNSA. V gave up 5 bases and J gave up 5 bases, with 13 bases separating them. This CDR3 has 13 amino acids.

The chain combines TRBV10-3 with TRBJ1-2; a weak D match, TRBD1 (6 bases). CDR1 ENHRY and CDR2 SYGVKD come from the germline V gene. The CDR3 extends over 15 amino acids. The V end lost 0 bases, the J end lost 4 bases, and 12 bases lay between the germline ends. The CDR3 region has the DNA TGTGCCATCAGTGAGTCGACAGGTCCTTCCTATGGCTACACCTTC. It translates to CAISESTGPSYGYTF.

The chain employs TRBV3-1 (or the pseudogene TRBV3-2) and TRBJ2-2; maybe TRBD1 (5 bases). The V gene's germline CDR1 is LGHDT and CDR2 YNNKEL (reference sequence). The CDR3 sequence is 15 residues long. V was cut by 1 base and J by 5 bases, with 11 bases left in between. As DNA, the CDR3 is TGTGCCAGCAGCCAAGGGCAGGGTAAAACCGGGGAGCTGTTTTTT. Translated: CASSQGQGKTGELFF.

The V call is TRBV11-3, the J call TRBJ2-1; TRBD2 matches 11 bases. From germline, CDR1 is SGHNT and CDR2 YENEEA. The CDR3 length is 14 residues. The V gene end was trimmed by 3 bases and the J gene end by 7 bases; junction bases not matched to a gene: 2. The CDR3 DNA is TGTGCCAGCAGCTTTGCTAGCGGGGGGAATGAGCAGTTCTTC. Translation: CASSFASGGNEQFF.

The chain has TRBV29-1 and TRBJ1-2; no definite D call. The CDR3 length is 14 residues. V was trimmed by 1 base and J by 3 bases, leaving 12 bases between them. Per germline, CDR1 SQVTM and CDR2 ANQGSEA. The CDR3 loop is CSVEVAATDYGYTF. CDR3 coding DNA: TGCAGCGTTGAAGTAGCAGCAACGGACTATGGCTACACCTTC.

V is TRBV7-2 and J is TRBJ2-1, with D hard to call. The V end was cut by 1 base, the J end by 4 bases, with 8 bases between. CDR1 and CDR2 from the germline V gene are SGHTA and FQGNSA. This CDR3 region has 14 residues. CDR3 loop: CASSLDSLYNEQFF. The CDR3 DNA follows: TGTGCCAGCAGCTTAGACAGCTTGTACAATGAGCAGTTCTTC. Drawing the rest from reference TRBV7-2 and TRBJ2-1, the complete variable domain is GAGVSQSPSNKVTEKGKDVELRCDPISGHTALYWYRQSLGQGLEFLIYFQGNSAPDKSGLPSDRFSAERTGGSVSTLTIQRTQQEDSAVYLCASSLDSLYNEQFFGPGTRLTVL.

V gene TRBV7-9 combines with J gene TRBJ1-3; TRBD1 aligns across 7 bases. CDR3 length: 17 amino acids. The V gene end was trimmed by 5 bases and the J gene end by 1 base; junction bases not matched to a gene: 11. Germline values: CDR1 SEHNR, CDR2 FQNEAQ (reference sequence). In DNA form, the CDR3 reads TGTGCCAGCAGCCTATGGACAGGCGCCTCTTCTGGAAACACCATATATTTT. Encoded protein: CASSLWTGASSGNTIYF.